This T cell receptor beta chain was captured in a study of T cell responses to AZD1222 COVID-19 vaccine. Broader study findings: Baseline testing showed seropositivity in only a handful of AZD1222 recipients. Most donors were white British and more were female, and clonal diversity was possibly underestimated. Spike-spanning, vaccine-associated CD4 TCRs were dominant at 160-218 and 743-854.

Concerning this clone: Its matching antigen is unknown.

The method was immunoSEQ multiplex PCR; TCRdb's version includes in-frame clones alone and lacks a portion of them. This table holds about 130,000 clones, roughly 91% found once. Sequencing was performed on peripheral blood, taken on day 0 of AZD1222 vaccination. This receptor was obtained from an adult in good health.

The DNA of the CDR3 is TGCAGCGTTGAGTGGGACGGGAACACTGAAGCTTTCTTT. Translating gives CSVEWDGNTEAFF. V gene TRBV29-1 combines with J gene TRBJ1-1; TRBD1 is a possible D gene (5 bases). The CDR3 extends over 13 amino acids. Germline CDR1 reads SQVTM; CDR2 reads ANQGSEA. Trimming shortened V by 3 bases and J by 1 base, and 9 bases separated the two germline ends.